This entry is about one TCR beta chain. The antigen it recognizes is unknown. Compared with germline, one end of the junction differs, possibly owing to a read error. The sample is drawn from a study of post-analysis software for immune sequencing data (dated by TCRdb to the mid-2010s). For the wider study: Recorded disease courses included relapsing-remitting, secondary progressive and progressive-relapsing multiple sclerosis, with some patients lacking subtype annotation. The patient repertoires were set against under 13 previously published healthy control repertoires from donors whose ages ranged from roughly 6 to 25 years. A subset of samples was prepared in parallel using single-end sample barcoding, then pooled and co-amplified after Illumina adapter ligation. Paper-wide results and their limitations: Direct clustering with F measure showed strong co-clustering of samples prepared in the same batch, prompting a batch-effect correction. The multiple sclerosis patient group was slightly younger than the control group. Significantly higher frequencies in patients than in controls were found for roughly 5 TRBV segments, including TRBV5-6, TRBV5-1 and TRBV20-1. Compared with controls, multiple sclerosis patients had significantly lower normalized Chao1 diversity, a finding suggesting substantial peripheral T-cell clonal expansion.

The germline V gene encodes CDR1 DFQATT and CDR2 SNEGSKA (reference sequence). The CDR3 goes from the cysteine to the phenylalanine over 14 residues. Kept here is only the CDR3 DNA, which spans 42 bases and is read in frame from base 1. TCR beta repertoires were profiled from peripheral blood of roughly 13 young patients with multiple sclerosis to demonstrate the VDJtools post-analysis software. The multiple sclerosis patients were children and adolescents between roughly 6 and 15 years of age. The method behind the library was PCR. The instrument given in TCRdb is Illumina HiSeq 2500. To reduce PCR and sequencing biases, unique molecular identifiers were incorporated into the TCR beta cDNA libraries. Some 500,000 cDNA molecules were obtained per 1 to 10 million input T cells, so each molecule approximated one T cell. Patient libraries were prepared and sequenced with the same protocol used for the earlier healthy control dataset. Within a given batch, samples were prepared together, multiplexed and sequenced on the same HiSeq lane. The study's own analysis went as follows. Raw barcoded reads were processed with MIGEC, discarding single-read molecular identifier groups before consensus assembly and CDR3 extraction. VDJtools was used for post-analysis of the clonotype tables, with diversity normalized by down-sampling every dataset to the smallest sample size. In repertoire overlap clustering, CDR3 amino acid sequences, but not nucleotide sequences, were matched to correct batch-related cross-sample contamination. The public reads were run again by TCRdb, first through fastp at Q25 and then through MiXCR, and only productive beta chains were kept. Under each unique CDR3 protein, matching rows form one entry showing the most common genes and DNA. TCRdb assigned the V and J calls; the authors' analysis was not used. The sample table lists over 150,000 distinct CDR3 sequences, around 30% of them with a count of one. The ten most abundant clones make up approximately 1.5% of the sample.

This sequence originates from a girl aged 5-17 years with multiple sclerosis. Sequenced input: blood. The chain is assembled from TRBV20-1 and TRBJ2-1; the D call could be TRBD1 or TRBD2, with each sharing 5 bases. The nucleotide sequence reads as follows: TGCAGTGCTAGACGGGGCGGCTCCGACAATGAGCAGTTCTTC. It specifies CSARRGGSDNEQFF.